The following is a T cell receptor (beta chain) sequence with its context. Germline V CDR1 and CDR2: SGHTA, FQGNSA. J lost 3 bases, V lost 6 bases, and 6 bases had no gene match. The CDR3 loop spans 15 amino acids. This entry is derived from a study of blood T cell repertoires in COVID-19. At the level of the study: The United States, Italy and Spain were the sources of the acute and convalescent COVID-19 samples. From T cells, B-cell-depleted T cells, or PBMCs came the material, which was cDNA or gDNA.

How the authors handled the data: Estimates of nucleated cell counts were drawn from the amplification of reference gene primers. The repertoire was sequenced with immunoSEQ multiplex PCR; TCRdb's copy has only in-frame clones and lacks some. That table is the source of V, J and clone size, and D and trimming were worked out from the DNA. The table lists more than 300,000 clones, around nine tenths of them singletons, with roughly 3% in the top ten. The chain carries TRBV7-2 and TRBJ1-4, with 8 bases fitting TRBD1. This clonotype originated in a woman under 30 who had recovered from COVID-19. What was sequenced was peripheral blood. CDR3 coding DNA: TGTGCCAGCAGATCAGGACAGGGATCTAATGAAAAACTGTTTTTT. Encoded protein: CASRSGQGSNEKLFF.